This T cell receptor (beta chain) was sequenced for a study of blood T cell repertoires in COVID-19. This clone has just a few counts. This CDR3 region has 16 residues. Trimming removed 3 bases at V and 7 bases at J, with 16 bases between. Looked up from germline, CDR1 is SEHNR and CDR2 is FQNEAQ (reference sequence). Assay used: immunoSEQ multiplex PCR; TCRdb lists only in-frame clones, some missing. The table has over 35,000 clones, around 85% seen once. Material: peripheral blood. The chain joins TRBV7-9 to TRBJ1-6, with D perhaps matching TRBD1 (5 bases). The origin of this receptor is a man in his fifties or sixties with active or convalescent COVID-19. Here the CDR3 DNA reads TGTGCCAGCAGCTTCCGGACACCCTTAGGGAATTCACCCCTCCACTTT. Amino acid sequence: CASSFRTPLGNSPLHF.